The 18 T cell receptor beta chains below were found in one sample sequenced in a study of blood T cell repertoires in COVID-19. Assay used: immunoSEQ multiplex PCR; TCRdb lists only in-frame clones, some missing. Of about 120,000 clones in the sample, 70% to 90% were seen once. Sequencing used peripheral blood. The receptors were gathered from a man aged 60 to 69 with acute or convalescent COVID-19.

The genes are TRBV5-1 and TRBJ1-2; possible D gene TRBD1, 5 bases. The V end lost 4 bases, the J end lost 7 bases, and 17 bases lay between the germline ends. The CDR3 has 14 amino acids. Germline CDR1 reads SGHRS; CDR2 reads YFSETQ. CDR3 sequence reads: CASSLDSGKGGYTF. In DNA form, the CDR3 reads TGCGCCAGCAGCCTCGACTCAGGGAAGGGTGGCTACACCTTC.

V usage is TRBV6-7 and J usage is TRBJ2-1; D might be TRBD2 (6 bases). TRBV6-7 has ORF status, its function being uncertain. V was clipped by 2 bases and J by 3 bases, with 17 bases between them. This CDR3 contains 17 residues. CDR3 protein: CASSYPSRDWDYNEQFF. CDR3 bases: TGTGCCAGCAGTTACCCGTCCCGGGACTGGGACTACAATGAGCAGTTCTTC.

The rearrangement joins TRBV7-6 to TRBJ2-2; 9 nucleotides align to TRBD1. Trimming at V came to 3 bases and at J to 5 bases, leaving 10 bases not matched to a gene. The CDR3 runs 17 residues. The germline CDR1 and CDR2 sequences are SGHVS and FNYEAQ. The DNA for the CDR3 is TGTGCCAGCAGCTTGGGAACCGGGACAGGGAGTACCGGGGAGCTGTTTTTT. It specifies CASSLGTGTGSTGELFF.

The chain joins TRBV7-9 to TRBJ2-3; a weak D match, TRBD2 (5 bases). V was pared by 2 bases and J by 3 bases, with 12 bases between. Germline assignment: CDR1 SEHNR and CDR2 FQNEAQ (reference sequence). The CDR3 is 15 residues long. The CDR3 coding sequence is TGTGCCAGCAGCTTATACGGGGAACGTACAGATACGCAGTATTTT. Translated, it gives CASSLYGERTDTQYF.

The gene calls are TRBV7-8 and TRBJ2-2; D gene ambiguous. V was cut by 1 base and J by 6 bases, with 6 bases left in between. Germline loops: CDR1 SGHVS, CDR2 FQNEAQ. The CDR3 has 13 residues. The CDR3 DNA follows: TGTGCCAGCAGCTTAGATCGCGCCGGGGAGCTGTTTTTT. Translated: CASSLDRAGELFF.

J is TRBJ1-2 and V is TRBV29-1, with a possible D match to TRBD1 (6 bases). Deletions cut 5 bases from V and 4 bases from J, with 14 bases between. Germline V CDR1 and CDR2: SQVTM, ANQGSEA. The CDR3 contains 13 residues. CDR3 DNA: TGCAGCGTTTCCACAGGGAACGCCTATGGCTACACCTTC. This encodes CSVSTGNAYGYTF.

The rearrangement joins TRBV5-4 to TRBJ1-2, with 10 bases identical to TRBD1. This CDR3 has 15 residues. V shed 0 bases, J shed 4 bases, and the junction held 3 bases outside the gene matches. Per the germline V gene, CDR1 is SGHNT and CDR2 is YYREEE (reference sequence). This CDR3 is CASSLEGQGSYGYTF. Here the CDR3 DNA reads TGTGCCAGCAGCTTGGAGGGACAGGGGTCCTATGGCTACACCTTC. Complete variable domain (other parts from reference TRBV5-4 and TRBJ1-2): ETGVTQSPTHLIKTRGQQVTLRCSSQSGHNTVSWYQQALGQGPQFIFQYYREEENGRGNFPPRFSGLQFPNYSSELNVNALELDDSALYLCASSLEGQGSYGYTFGSGTRLTVV.

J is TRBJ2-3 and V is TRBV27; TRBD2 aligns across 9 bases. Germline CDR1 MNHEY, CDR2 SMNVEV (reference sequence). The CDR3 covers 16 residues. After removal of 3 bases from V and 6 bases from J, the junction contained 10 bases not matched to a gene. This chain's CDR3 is CASSFSASGKFDTQYF. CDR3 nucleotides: TGTGCCAGCAGTTTCTCGGCTAGCGGGAAGTTCGATACGCAGTATTTT.

The CDR3 protein is CASSLSGVAPYEQYF. For the CDR3, the DNA is TGTGCCAGCAGCTTATCAGGGGTGGCCCCCTACGAGCAGTACTTC. The chain uses TRBV7-2 and TRBJ2-7; D possibly corresponds to TRBD1 (6 bases). V shed 2 bases and J shed 2 bases, with 13 bases lying between them. The CDR3 contains 15 residues. Germline CDR1 is SGHTA and CDR2 is FQGNSA.

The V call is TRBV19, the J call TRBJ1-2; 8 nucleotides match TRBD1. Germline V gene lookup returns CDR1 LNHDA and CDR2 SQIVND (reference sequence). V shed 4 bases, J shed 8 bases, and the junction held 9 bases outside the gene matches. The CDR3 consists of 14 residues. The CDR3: CASSTTGDLTGYTF. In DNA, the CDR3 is TGTGCCAGTAGTACGACAGGGGATTTGACAGGCTACACCTTC.

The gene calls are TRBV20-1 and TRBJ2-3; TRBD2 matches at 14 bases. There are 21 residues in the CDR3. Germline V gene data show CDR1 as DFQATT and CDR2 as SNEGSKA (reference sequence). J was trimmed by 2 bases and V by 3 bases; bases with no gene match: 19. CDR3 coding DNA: TGCAGTGCTAGTTCGGGGTTTCCCGGGACTAGCGGGAGAGGGGCCACAGATACGCAGTATTTT. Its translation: CSASSGFPGTSGRGATDTQYF.

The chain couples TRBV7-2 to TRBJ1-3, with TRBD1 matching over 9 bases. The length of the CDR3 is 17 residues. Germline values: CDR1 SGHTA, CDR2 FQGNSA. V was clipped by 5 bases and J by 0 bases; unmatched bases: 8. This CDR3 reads CASSALHRGLSGNTIYF. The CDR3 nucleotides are TGTGCCAGCAGCGCCCTTCACAGGGGGCTCTCTGGAAACACCATATATTTT.

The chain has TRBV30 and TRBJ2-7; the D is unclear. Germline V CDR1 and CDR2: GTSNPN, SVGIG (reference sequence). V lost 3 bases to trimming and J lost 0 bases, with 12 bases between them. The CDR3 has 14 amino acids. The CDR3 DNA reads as TGTGCCTGGAGGGGCCAAATGAGCTCCTACGAGCAGTACTTC. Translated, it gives CAWRGQMSSYEQYF.

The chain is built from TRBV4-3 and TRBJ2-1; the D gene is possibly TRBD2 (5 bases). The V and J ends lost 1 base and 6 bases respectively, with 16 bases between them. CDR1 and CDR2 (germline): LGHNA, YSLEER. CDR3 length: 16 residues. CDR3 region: CASSQASGISGNEQFF. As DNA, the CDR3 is TGCGCCAGCAGCCAAGCTTCCGGGATTTCAGGCAATGAGCAGTTCTTC.

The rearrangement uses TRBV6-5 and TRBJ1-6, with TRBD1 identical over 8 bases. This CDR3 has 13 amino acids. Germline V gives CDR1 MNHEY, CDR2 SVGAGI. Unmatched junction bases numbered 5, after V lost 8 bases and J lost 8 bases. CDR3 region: CASQGQVDSPLHF. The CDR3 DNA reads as TGTGCCAGCCAGGGACAGGTTGATTCACCCCTCCACTTT.

The CDR3 DNA reads TGTGCCAGCAGCGTGGACAGGGGGGTTACAGATACGCAGTATTTT. This gives the protein CASSVDRGVTDTQYF. The chain combines TRBV7-2 with TRBJ2-3; 10 bases are a match to TRBD1. The germline gives CDR1 SGHTA, CDR2 FQGNSA. Trimming at V came to 5 bases and at J to 3 bases, leaving 5 bases not matched to a gene. The CDR3 sequence is 15 residues long.

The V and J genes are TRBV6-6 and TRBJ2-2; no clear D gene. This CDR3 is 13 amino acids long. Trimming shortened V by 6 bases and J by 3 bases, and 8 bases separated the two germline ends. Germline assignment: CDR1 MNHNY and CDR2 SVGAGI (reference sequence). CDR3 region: CASSSLDTGELFF. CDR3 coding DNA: TGTGCCAGCAGCTCCTTAGACACCGGGGAGCTGTTTTTT.

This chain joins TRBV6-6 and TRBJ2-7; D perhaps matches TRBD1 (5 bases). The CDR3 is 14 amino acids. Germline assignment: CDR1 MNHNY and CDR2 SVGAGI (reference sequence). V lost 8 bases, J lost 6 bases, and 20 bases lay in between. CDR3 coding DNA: TGTGCCAGCGGATATAGTGGCAGGGTGCGCGAGCAGTACTTC. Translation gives CASGYSGRVREQYF.